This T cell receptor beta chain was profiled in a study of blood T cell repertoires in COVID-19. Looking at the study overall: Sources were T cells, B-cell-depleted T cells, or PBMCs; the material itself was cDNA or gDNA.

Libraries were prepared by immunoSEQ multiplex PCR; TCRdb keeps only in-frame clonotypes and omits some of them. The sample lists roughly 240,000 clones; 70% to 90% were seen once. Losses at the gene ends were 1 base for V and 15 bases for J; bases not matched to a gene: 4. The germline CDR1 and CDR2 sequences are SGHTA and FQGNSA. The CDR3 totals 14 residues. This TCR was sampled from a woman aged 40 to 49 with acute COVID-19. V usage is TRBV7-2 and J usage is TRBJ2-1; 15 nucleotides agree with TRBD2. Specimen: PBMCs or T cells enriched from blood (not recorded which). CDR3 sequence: CASSLGTSGGAWFF. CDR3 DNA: TGTGCCAGCAGCTTAGGGACTAGCGGGGGGGCCTGGTTCTTC.